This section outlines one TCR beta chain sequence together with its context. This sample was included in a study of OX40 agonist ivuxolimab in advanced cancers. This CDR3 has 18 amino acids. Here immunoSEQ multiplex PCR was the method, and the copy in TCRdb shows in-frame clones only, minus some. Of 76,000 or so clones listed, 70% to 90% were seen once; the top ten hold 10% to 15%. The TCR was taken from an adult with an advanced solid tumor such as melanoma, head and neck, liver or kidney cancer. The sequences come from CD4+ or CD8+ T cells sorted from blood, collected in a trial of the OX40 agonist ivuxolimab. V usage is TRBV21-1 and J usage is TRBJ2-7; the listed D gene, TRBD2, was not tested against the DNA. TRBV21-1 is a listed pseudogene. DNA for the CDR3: TGTGCCAGCAGCAAAAGGTCTGATCCCCTTGGGACTTACTACGAGCAGTACTTC. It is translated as CASSKRSDPLGTYYEQYF.